Following are 11 T cell receptor beta chains from one sample sequenced in a study of blood T cell repertoires in COVID-19. TCRdb's copy holds only in-frame clones and misses some; the assay was immunoSEQ multiplex PCR. The profile shows more than 50,000 clones, roughly 87% of them singletons. Sequenced sample: peripheral blood. The receptors here all came from a woman aged 55-70 years with acute or convalescent COVID-19.

The rearrangement joins TRBV27 to TRBJ1-2, with 9 bases that match TRBD1. The germline V gene encodes CDR1 MNHEY and CDR2 SMNVEV (reference sequence). Germline trimming cut 3 bases from V and 8 bases from J; bases unmatched to any gene: 7. This CDR3 has 14 amino acids. For the CDR3, the DNA is TGTGCCAGCAGTTTGGGACAGGGAGTGATCGGCTACACCTTC. Its translation is CASSLGQGVIGYTF.

The CDR3 nucleotides are TGTGCCAGCGGGGACAGATTGCACTCTGGAAACACCATATATTTT. It translates to CASGDRLHSGNTIYF. This rearrangement joins TRBV2 to TRBJ1-3; 7 bases are shared with TRBD1. In germline, CDR1 is SNHLY, CDR2 FYNNEI. The V and J ends lost 8 bases and 0 bases, in that order; junction bases with no gene match: 7. The CDR3 has 15 residues.

V usage is TRBV5-5 and J usage is TRBJ1-5; D gene ambiguous. Trimming took 4 bases from V and 4 from J, leaving 15 bases between them. This CDR3 spans 15 amino acids. From germline, CDR1 is SGHKS and CDR2 YYEKEE (reference sequence). The chain's CDR3 is CASSITGKNNQPQHF. For the CDR3, the DNA is TGTGCCAGCAGCATCACCGGGAAAAATAATCAGCCCCAGCATTTT.

The genes are TRBV7-9 and TRBJ1-2; perhaps TRBD1 as D (6 bases). The CDR3 spans 14 residues. V lost 6 bases and J lost 5, with 16 bases in between. Looked up from germline, CDR1 is SEHNR and CDR2 is FQNEAQ (reference sequence). This CDR3 reads CASSPDSRAYGYTF. In DNA form, the CDR3 reads TGTGCCAGCAGTCCGGACAGTAGGGCTTATGGCTACACCTTC.

This chain links TRBV2 with TRBJ1-1; D uncertain. The germline V gene has CDR1 SNHLY and CDR2 FYNNEI. The CDR3 sequence is 13 residues long. Trimming cost V 7 bases and J 1 base, with 10 bases left between them. The CDR3: CASKRQRNTEAFF. CDR3 DNA: TGTGCCAGCAAGAGGCAGAGGAACACTGAAGCTTTCTTT.

The chain uses TRBV5-4 and TRBJ2-7, with 8 bases identical to TRBD1. With 5 bases clipped from V and 3 bases from J, the junction kept 7 bases outside the gene matches. The CDR3 covers 14 residues. Germline loops: CDR1 SGHNT, CDR2 YYREEE (reference sequence). The CDR3, as DNA: TGTGCCAGCAGGCTTCAGGGGGCAAGCTACGAGCAGTACTTC. This sequence encodes CASRLQGASYEQYF.

J is TRBJ2-1 and V is TRBV9; the D is unclear. Trimming removed 0 bases at V and 10 bases at J, with 14 bases between. This CDR3 is built from 14 residues. Germline V CDR1 and CDR2: SGDLS, YYNGEE. The CDR3, as DNA: TGTGCCAGCAGCGTAGTTCCGAGCAGAGGCGAGCAGTTCTTC. The encoded protein is CASSVVPSRGEQFF.

V usage is TRBV6-5 and J usage is TRBJ1-4; TRBD1 is a possible D gene (5 bases). V shed 7 bases and J shed 7 bases, with 19 bases lying between them. This CDR3 has 15 residues. In germline, CDR1 is MNHEY, CDR2 SVGAGI. This chain's CDR3 is CASTSSQGRGEKLFF. The CDR3 coding sequence is TGTGCCAGCACATCCAGCCAGGGTAGGGGTGAAAAACTGTTTTTT.

The rearrangement links TRBV28 to TRBJ2-5, with no clear D. The CDR3 length is 11 residues. Trimming pared 9 bases from V and 5 bases from J, leaving 10 bases between. Germline V gene sequence: CDR1 MDHEN, CDR2 SYDVKM. This CDR3 is CASSPRETQYF. The CDR3 DNA follows: TGTGCCAGTAGCCCGCGGGAGACCCAGTACTTC.

The J gene is TRBJ2-7, the V gene TRBV5-5, with a weak D call TRBD2 (6 bases). Germline CDR1 SGHKS, CDR2 YYEKEE (reference sequence). CDR3 size: 14 residues. The germline V and J ends were trimmed by 4 bases and 0 bases, with 11 bases remaining between them. CDR3 region: CASSRDFGSYEQYF. For the CDR3, the DNA is TGTGCCAGCAGCCGGGACTTCGGCTCCTACGAGCAGTACTTC.

This clone was seen a handful of times. This rearrangement joins TRBV28 to TRBJ1-6; D is undetermined. Trimming removed 2 bases from V and 9 bases from J, with 11 bases in between. The germline CDR1 and CDR2 sequences are MDHEN and SYDVKM. The CDR3 is 14 residues long. The DNA for the CDR3 is TGTGCCAGCAGTTTACAACTCTCTAGTTCACCCCTCCACTTT. The encoded protein is CASSLQLSSSPLHF.